Below, 22 T cell receptor beta chains from the same sample are listed, as sequenced in a study of Ad26.COV2.S vaccination and SARS-CoV-2 variants. Profiling relied on immunoSEQ multiplex PCR, and the TCRdb table lists in-frame clones only, not all of them. The data show approximately 450,000 clones, about nine tenths seen once. Sample treatment: roughly 19 received Ad26.COV2.S at low or high dose, single or two shots; 5 received placebo; per-sample allocation not given. Following the first vaccine or placebo injection, samples were taken on day 63. The specimen comprised peripheral blood, sampled in a trial of Ad26.COV2.S vaccine versus placebo. The origin of the receptors is a person aged 18-65 years who received the Ad26.COV2.S COVID-19 vaccine or a placebo.

This clone was counted a single time. The chain links TRBV25-1 to TRBJ1-4; D gene unclear. Per germline, CDR1 MGHDK and CDR2 SYGVNS. The V end lost 3 bases, the J end lost 8 bases, and 13 bases lay between the germline ends. This CDR3 region has 14 residues. CDR3 loop: CASSEAGTKEKLFF. Here the CDR3 DNA reads TGTGCCAGCAGTGAGGCAGGCACCAAAGAAAAACTGTTTTTT. The whole variable domain, remainder taken from reference TRBV25-1 and TRBJ1-4, is EADIYQTPRYLVIGTGKKITLECSQTMGHDKMYWYQQDPGMELHLIHYSYGVNSTEKGDLSSESTVSRIRTEHFPLTLESARPSHTSQYLCASSEAGTKEKLFFGSGTQLSVL.

The rearrangement uses TRBV12-5 and TRBJ1-1, with a tentative D call TRBD1 (6 bases). This CDR3 contains 11 residues. CDR1 and CDR2 (germline): LGHNT, FRNRAP. CDR3 in DNA: TGTGCCCCCTCGGGGGGCGCTGAAGCTTTCTTT. Translating gives CAPSGGAEAFF. Using reference TRBV12-5 and TRBJ1-1 for the parts outside the CDR3, the full variable domain is DARVTQTPRHKVTEMGQEVTMRCQPILGHNTVFWYRQTMMQGLELLAYFRNRAPLDDSGMPKDRFSAEMPDATLATLKIQPSEPRDSAVYFCAPSGGAEAFFGQGTRLTVV.

The chain recombines TRBV10-3 with TRBJ2-7; 9 bases match TRBD2. The CDR3 totals 16 residues. V trimming: 4 bases; J trimming: 0 bases; junction bases outside the gene matches: 7. Germline V gene data show CDR1 as ENHRY and CDR2 as SYGVKD. The CDR3 region is CAISAGAGGLSYEQYF. The CDR3 bases are TGTGCCATCAGTGCGGGAGCGGGAGGACTCTCCTACGAGCAGTACTTC.

The chain is built from TRBV19 and TRBJ2-6, with a tentative D call TRBD2 (5 bases). This CDR3 has 16 residues. The V gene lost 5 bases and the J gene lost 0 bases, with 11 bases spanning the gap. Per germline, CDR1 LNHDA and CDR2 SQIVND (reference sequence). The CDR3 DNA reads as TGTGCCAGTAGTCCCTCCCGGGACTCTGGGGCCAACGTCCTGACTTTC. This codes for CASSPSRDSGANVLTF.

The chain carries TRBV7-9 and TRBJ2-1; possibly TRBD1 or TRBD2 for D (5 bases each). With 4 bases removed from V and 4 bases from J, the gap between germline ends came to 23 bases. In germline, CDR1 is SEHNR, CDR2 FQNEAQ (reference sequence). The CDR3 length is 18 residues. CDR3 in DNA: TGTGCCAGCAGCTCATCTGGTGGGGGTGGGCAGGGATACAATGAGCAGTTCTTC. Translating it yields CASSSSGGGGQGYNEQFF.

The chain joins TRBV6-5 to TRBJ2-5, with D perhaps TRBD2 (5 bases). V was shortened by 7 bases and J by 2 bases, with 17 bases between the two germline ends. Per the germline V gene, CDR1 is MNHEY and CDR2 is SVGAGI. This CDR3 has 15 amino acids. The CDR3, as DNA: TGTGCCAGCATCTCTTACCGGGGTAGACAAGAGACCCAGTACTTC. Its protein product is CASISYRGRQETQYF.

The chain uses TRBV10-3 and TRBJ2-3, with 12 bases lining up with TRBD2. CDR3 length equals 16 residues. The germline V gene has CDR1 ENHRY and CDR2 SYGVKD. Trimming cost V 4 bases and J 4 bases; bases outside gene matches: 6. The DNA for the CDR3 is TGTGCCATCAGTGTTGGACTAGCGGGGCGGCCAGATACGCAGTATTTT. Translated, it gives CAISVGLAGRPDTQYF.

The gene calls are TRBV27 and TRBJ2-1; TRBD1 matches 7 bases. Germline V gene sequence: CDR1 MNHEY, CDR2 SMNVEV (reference sequence). The CDR3 runs 14 residues. Trimming cost V 5 bases and J 8 bases; bases outside gene matches: 9. The CDR3 sequence is CASSPQQGNYEQFF. CDR3 in DNA: TGTGCCAGCAGTCCGCAACAGGGGAACTATGAGCAGTTCTTC.

The V call is TRBV28, the J call TRBJ2-2; no clear D. CDR3 length equals 15 residues. Trimming stripped 3 bases from V and 5 bases from J, with 13 bases between. Germline assignment: CDR1 MDHEN and CDR2 SYDVKM. The chain's CDR3 is CASSLLVAVTGELFF. In DNA, the CDR3 is TGTGCCAGCAGTTTGTTAGTAGCCGTGACCGGGGAGCTGTTTTTT. The full variable domain, with the rest looked up from reference TRBV28 and TRBJ2-2, is DVKVTQSSRYLVKRTGEKVFLECVQDMDHENMFWYRQDPGLGLRLIYFSYDVKMKEKGDIPEGYSVSREKKERFSLILESASTNQTSMYLCASSLLVAVTGELFFGEGSRLTVL.

This chain joins TRBV18 and TRBJ1-1; D gene uncertain. This CDR3 spans 17 amino acids. V was trimmed by 3 bases and J by 0 bases, leaving 17 bases between them. Germline-derived CDR1 and CDR2 are KGHSH and LQKENI. CDR3 protein: CASSPPYSLQLNTEAFF. The CDR3 DNA reads as TGTGCCAGCTCACCTCCCTACAGCCTTCAATTGAACACTGAAGCTTTCTTT.

This sequence joins TRBV7-3 and TRBJ2-1, with TRBD2 identical over 7 bases. Germline assignment: CDR1 SGHTA and CDR2 FQGTGA. This CDR3 is 15 amino acids long. With 5 bases clipped from V and 10 bases from J, the junction kept 14 bases outside the gene matches. For the CDR3, the DNA is TGTGCCAGCAGCCCCGTGAGCGGGACGAGTCGCGAGCAGTTCTTC. Translated: CASSPVSGTSREQFF. The full variable domain, rest sourced from reference TRBV7-3 and TRBJ2-1, is GAGVSQTPSNKVTEKGKYVELRCDPISGHTALYWYRQSLGQGPEFLIYFQGTGAADDSGLPNDRFFAVRPEGSVSTLKIQRTERGDSAVYLCASSPVSGTSREQFFGPGTRLTVL.

For the CDR3, the DNA is TGTGCCTGGATCACAGGGGGAAACACCATATATTTT. Its protein is CAWITGGNTIYF. The genes are TRBV30 and TRBJ1-3, with TRBD1 as a possible D gene (6 bases). Germline loops: CDR1 GTSNPN, CDR2 SVGIG (reference sequence). The CDR3 runs to 12 residues. The V gene lost 4 bases and the J gene lost 4 bases, with 8 bases spanning the gap. The full variable domain, with the rest looked up from reference TRBV30 and TRBJ1-3, is SQTIHQWPATLVQPVGSPLSLECTVEGTSNPNLYWYRQAAGRGLQLLFYSVGIGQISSEVPQNLSASRPQDRQFILSSKKLLLSDSGFYLCAWITGGNTIYFGEGSWLTVV.

The chain is built from TRBV9 and TRBJ2-1; tentative D call: TRBD2 (6 bases). The CDR3 has 16 amino acids. Germline V lookup: CDR1 SGDLS, CDR2 YYNGEE. V was pared by 4 bases and J by 0 bases, with 14 bases between. CDR3: CASSPLGRDSYNEQFF. The CDR3 coding sequence is TGTGCCAGCAGCCCCCTTGGGCGGGACTCCTACAATGAGCAGTTCTTC.

This rearrangement joins TRBV19 to TRBJ2-1; no clear D. This CDR3 is 11 amino acids long. Deletions cut 5 bases from V and 14 bases from J, with 13 bases between. The germline V gene has CDR1 LNHDA and CDR2 SQIVND (reference sequence). DNA of the CDR3: TGTGCCAGTAGTCAAGAAGGGTCTAAGTTCTTC. This encodes CASSQEGSKFF.

The CDR3 DNA reads TGCGCCAGCAGCCAAGTCAGGCAACTACTCGCCGGGGAGCTGTTTTTT. Encoded protein: CASSQVRQLLAGELFF. The chain employs TRBV4-1 and TRBJ2-2; D unresolved. There are 16 residues in the CDR3. Germline CDR1 MGHRA, CDR2 YSYEKL. V gave up 1 base and J gave up 6 bases, with 15 bases separating them.

The chain is built from TRBV23-1 and TRBJ1-1; possible D gene TRBD1, 5 bases. TRBV23-1 is given ORF status, its function remaining uncertain. The CDR3 runs 17 residues. The germline V and J ends were trimmed by 8 bases and 1 base, with 23 bases remaining between them. CDR3 protein: CASGPEKFGGTNTEAFF. The CDR3 DNA reads TGCGCCAGCGGACCAGAAAAGTTTGGGGGGACGAACACTGAAGCTTTCTTT.

CDR3 sequence reads: CASSSWEGTYNEQFF. CDR3 nucleotides: TGTGCCAGCAGCTCGTGGGAGGGGACCTACAATGAGCAGTTCTTC. V is TRBV7-2 and J is TRBJ2-1, with 7 bases fitting TRBD2. The V segment lost 4 bases and the J segment 2 bases; nucleotides outside the gene matches: 5. Germline-derived CDR1 and CDR2 are SGHTA and FQGNSA. The CDR3 is made up of 15 amino acids.

This sequence joins TRBV28 and TRBJ2-7, with TRBD1 matching over 7 bases. The germline V gene encodes CDR1 MDHEN and CDR2 SYDVKM. The CDR3 is 13 residues long. V trimming: 5 bases; J trimming: 2 bases; junction bases outside the gene matches: 3. The CDR3 DNA follows: TGTGCCAGCAGTCTGACAGGGACCTACGAGCAGTACTTC. This encodes CASSLTGTYEQYF.

This chain connects TRBV19 to TRBJ2-7; TRBD1 aligns across 12 bases. Trimming took 9 bases from V and 8 from J; bases not matched to a gene: 11. Germline V gene sequence: CDR1 LNHDA, CDR2 SQIVND (reference sequence). There are 14 residues in the CDR3. This chain's CDR3 is CASEPGQGAVQQYF. Written as DNA, the CDR3 is TGTGCCAGCGAACCGGGACAGGGGGCCGTTCAGCAGTACTTC.

The rearrangement joins TRBV28 to TRBJ2-2; unclear D gene. Deletions cut 1 base from V and 4 bases from J, with 10 bases between. CDR3 size: 15 residues. The germline gives CDR1 MDHEN, CDR2 SYDVKM. DNA of the CDR3: TGTGCCAGCAGTTTATTTGGTTTAGGCACCGGGGAGCTGTTTTTT. It specifies CASSLFGLGTGELFF.

This chain joins TRBV5-1 and TRBJ2-2; D is unclear. V lost 2 bases, J lost 5 bases, and 13 bases lay in between. This CDR3 region has 15 residues. Germline V CDR1 and CDR2: SGHRS, YFSETQ. CDR3 protein: CASSFTTPSTGELFF. Here the CDR3 DNA reads TGCGCCAGCAGCTTTACGACTCCATCAACCGGGGAGCTGTTTTTT.

This clone has just one count. This sequence joins TRBV28 and TRBJ2-5, with 7 bases lining up with TRBD2. The V gene's germline CDR1 is MDHEN and CDR2 SYDVKM. CDR3 size: 13 residues. Trimming removed 8 bases from V and 5 bases from J; junction bases left unmatched: 8. The CDR3 protein is CASSHGGIETQYF. Here the CDR3 DNA reads TGTGCCAGCTCCCACGGGGGGATCGAGACCCAGTACTTC. The whole variable domain, filled in from reference TRBV28 and TRBJ2-5, reads DVKVTQSSRYLVKRTGEKVFLECVQDMDHENMFWYRQDPGLGLRLIYFSYDVKMKEKGDIPEGYSVSREKKERFSLILESASTNQTSMYLCASSHGGIETQYFGPGTRLLVL.